The T cell receptor beta chain under discussion was sequenced for a study of control samples from healthy donors and cancer patients. Assay: immunoSEQ multiplex PCR; the TCRdb copy retains only in-frame clones and omits some. The table lists some 120,000 clones, about 86% of them singletons, with about an eighth in the top ten. V gave up 2 bases and J gave up 7 bases, with 19 bases separating them. Germline-derived CDR1 and CDR2 are KGHSH and LQKENI. The CDR3 is made up of 16 amino acids. This sequence was found in a man aged 25-45 years in good health. This chain uses TRBV18 with TRBJ2-3; either TRBD1 or TRBD2 may fit D (5 bases each). Sequencing was performed on blood. The CDR3 loop reads CASSPRGRGGGNTQYF. The CDR3 DNA sequence: TGTGCCAGCTCACCAAGGGGCCGGGGTGGAGGCAATACGCAGTATTTT.